This T cell receptor (beta chain) stems from a study of shared clonotypes between healthy human individuals. The overall study: Samples came from a couple of female and a few male donors aged 18 to 49.

V gave up 1 base and J gave up 5 bases; unmatched junction bases: 6. From germline, CDR1 is SGHNT and CDR2 YYREEE (reference sequence). CDR3 length equals 15 residues. Worth noting for this clone: What it binds is unknown.

Study-level points and caveats: For naive CD4 cells, 4.5% to 6.5% of clonotypes were shared across a handful of donors.

Profiled with immunoSEQ multiplex PCR; TCRdb holds only in-frame clones, not every one. This sample yields under 2,500,000 clones, of which approximately 95% are seen a single time; approximately 0.13% belongs to the top ten. All of the donors resided in Nashville, Tennessee, and each was a Caucasian adult. Sequenced material: naive CD4+ T cells sorted from blood. This sample's subset: CD45RA+ positively selected. The V gene is TRBV5-4, the J gene TRBJ2-3; the match to TRBD2 covers 8 bases. The sequence was collected from a man between 18 and 29 years old in good health. The CDR3 sequence is CASSLTLAGVDTQYF. CDR3 nucleotides: TGTGCCAGCAGCTTGACCCTAGCGGGCGTAGATACGCAGTATTTT.